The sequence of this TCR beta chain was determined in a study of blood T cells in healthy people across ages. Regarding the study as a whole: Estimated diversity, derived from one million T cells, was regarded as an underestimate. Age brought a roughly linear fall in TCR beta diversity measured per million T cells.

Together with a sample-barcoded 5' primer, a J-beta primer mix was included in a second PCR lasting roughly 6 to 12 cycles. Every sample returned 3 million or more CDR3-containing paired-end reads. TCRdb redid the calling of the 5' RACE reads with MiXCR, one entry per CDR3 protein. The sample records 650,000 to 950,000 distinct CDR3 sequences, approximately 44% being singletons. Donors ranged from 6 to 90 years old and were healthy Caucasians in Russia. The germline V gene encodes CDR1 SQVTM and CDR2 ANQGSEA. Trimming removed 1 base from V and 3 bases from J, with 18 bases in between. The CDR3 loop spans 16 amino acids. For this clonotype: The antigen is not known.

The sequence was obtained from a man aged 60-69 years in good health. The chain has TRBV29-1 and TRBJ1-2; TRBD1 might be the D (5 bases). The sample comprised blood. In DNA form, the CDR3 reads TGCAGCGTTGAAGTCATGGATGGGGGACGGGACTATGGCTACACCTTC. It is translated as CSVEVMDGGRDYGYTF.